This T cell receptor (beta chain) originates from a study of cytomegalovirus exposure and HLA in healthy donors. Background on the study: Earlier, 100 million or so unique TCR beta sequences were recovered from 170 million or so T cells by an analysis.

The primer mix had 60 Vbeta and 13 Jbeta primers. The data were produced by immunoSEQ multiplex PCR, yet TCRdb's version contains in-frame clones alone and is incomplete. The sample data list about 46,000 clones. The CDR3 totals 15 residues. With V trimmed by 2 bases and J by 1 base, 3 bases remained unmatched. The germline V gene has CDR1 MDHEN and CDR2 SYDVKM. This clonotype was obtained from a woman between 40 and 55 years old in good health and CMV-seronegative. Material for sequencing was PBMCs. J is TRBJ1-2 and V is TRBV28, with TRBD1 matching over 8 bases. This chain's CDR3 is CASSLPTGVNYGYTF. CDR3 coding DNA: TGTGCCAGCAGTTTACCGACAGGGGTTAACTATGGCTACACCTTC.